This T cell receptor beta chain was identified in a study of cytotoxic CD8 clonotypes in ibrutinib-treated CLL. General observations from the study: Public clonotypes (which were uncommon) either contracted or remained stable on treatment. Patients had baseline clonality above age-matched healthy donors, and this clonality moved with circulating CD8+ T-cell counts.

CDR3 length: 15 residues. Trimming took off 4 bases at V and 1 base at J, with 13 bases between the two ends. As regards this clone: Its specificity is unknown.

Some clones are missing from TCRdb's copy, which holds only in-frame ones; the method was immunoSEQ multiplex PCR. The sample has some 10,000 clones, 70% to 80% seen once. This receptor was taken from a human donor with chronic lymphocytic leukemia. The chain recombines TRBV5-3 with TRBJ2-3; D may be TRBD1 (5 bases). TRBV5-3 is treated as an ORF (open reading frame) with a function not yet certain. The input for sequencing was PBMCs, taken at disease progression, from a patient treated with ibrutinib. CDR3 in DNA: TGTGCCAGAAGCCGGACATTTCCGGGCACAGATACGCAGTATTTT. As protein: CARSRTFPGTDTQYF.